The 16 T cell receptor beta chains in this list originate from one sample, sequenced in a study of CD8+CD57+ T cells in acquired aplastic anemia. It was genomic DNA that served as the template for profiling TCR beta VDJ and CDR3. In TCRdb, the reads were re-called with MiXCR into one record per CDR3 protein. The sample contains approximately 300,000 distinct CDR3 sequences, roughly 59% of which appear only once. Patients who underwent sequencing had shown CD8+CD57+ cell expansion by flow cytometry. The sample was sorted CD4+, CD8+, or CD8+CD57+ T cells (not recorded which) from PBMCs. The receptors originated from a human donor with aplastic anemia.

A note on this clonotype: The DNA is omitted, as the CDR3 cannot be located on it reliably, and the CDR3 follows TCRdb's listing. The chain recombines TRBV24-1 with TRBJ1-5. The CDR3 sequence runs 14 residues, both termini included. Germline V gene data show CDR1 as KGHDR and CDR2 as SFDVKD. The CDR3: CATSVAGGAYNEHF.

In this sample, this clonotype turned up many times. The chain couples TRBV7-9 to TRBJ2-7, with 7 bases identical to TRBD2. Germline CDR1 reads SEHNR; CDR2 reads FQNEAQ (reference sequence). The CDR3 is made up of 14 amino acids. Trimming took 5 bases from V and 6 from J; bases not matched to a gene: 10. CDR3 in DNA: TGTGCCAGCAGCCCATGGGGCAGGGAGGGCGAGCAGTACTTC. Encoded protein: CASSPWGREGEQYF.

This chain connects TRBV7-9 to TRBJ2-3; 14 nucleotides match TRBD2. The CDR3 covers 17 residues. Trimming took 3 bases from V and 3 from J; bases not matched to a gene: 5. Germline V gives CDR1 SEHNR, CDR2 FQNEAQ (reference sequence). The CDR3 loop reads CASSFGTSGRRTDTQYF. Written as DNA, the CDR3 is TGTGCCAGCAGCTTCGGGACTAGCGGGAGAAGAACAGATACGCAGTATTTT.

The chain recombines TRBV29-1 with TRBJ2-1, with a tentative D call TRBD2 (6 bases). The V end was cut by 1 base, the J end by 8 bases, with 15 bases between. The CDR3 is 14 amino acids. Germline V lookup: CDR1 SQVTM, CDR2 ANQGSEA. This chain's CDR3 is CSVEGGIGTYEQFF. The CDR3, as DNA: TGCAGCGTTGAAGGGGGAATAGGGACTTATGAGCAGTTCTTC.

The chain links TRBV15 to TRBJ1-6; weak D call: TRBD1 (6 bases). Germline V CDR1 and CDR2: LNHNV, YYDKDF (reference sequence). The V end was cut by 0 bases, the J end by 9 bases, with 15 bases between. The CDR3 spans 16 residues. CDR3 region: CATSRDIGGRGSPLHF. The CDR3 DNA follows: TGTGCCACCAGCAGAGATATAGGGGGACGGGGTTCACCCCTCCACTTT.

The rearrangement joins TRBV19 to TRBJ2-7; D ambiguous. V gave up 4 bases and J gave up 4 bases, with 8 bases separating them. The CDR3 has 12 residues. Germline V CDR1 and CDR2: LNHDA, SQIVND (reference sequence). The CDR3 reads CASSTAGYEQYF. The DNA of the CDR3 is TGTGCCAGTAGTACAGCAGGATACGAGCAGTACTTC. Full variable domain (remainder filled in from reference TRBV19 and TRBJ2-7): DGGITQSPKYLFRKEGQNVTLSCEQNLNHDAMYWYRQDPGQGLRLIYYSQIVNDFQKGDIAEGYSVSREKKESFPLTVTSAQKNPTAFYLCASSTAGYEQYFGPGTRLTVT.

The CDR3 sequence is CASRQGSSAFF. Written as DNA, the CDR3 is TGTGCCAGCAGGCAGGGATCTTCGGCTTTCTTT. This rearrangement joins TRBV6-5 to TRBJ1-1; the D gene is possibly TRBD1 (5 bases). Trimming removed 6 bases from V and 11 bases from J, with 13 bases in between. The CDR3 length is 11 residues. The V gene's germline CDR1 is MNHEY and CDR2 SVGAGI.

In its sample, this clonotype was seen many times. This chain connects TRBV7-3 to TRBJ1-3; D may be TRBD1 (6 bases). CDR3 length equals 15 residues. Trimming took off 5 bases at V and 1 base at J, with 12 bases between the two ends. Germline-derived CDR1 and CDR2 are SGHTA and FQGTGA. CDR3 loop: CASSRGGGSGNTIYF. In DNA, the CDR3 is TGTGCCAGCAGCAGAGGGGGGGGTTCTGGAAACACCATATATTTT.

The V gene is TRBV12-3 or TRBV12-4, the J gene TRBJ2-3, with TRBD2 matching 9 bases. J was trimmed by 0 bases and V by 6 bases; bases with no gene match: 4. The CDR3 has 15 residues. This CDR3 reads CASSGTSGSTDTQYF. Here the CDR3 DNA reads TGTGCCAGCAGCGGTACTAGCGGGAGCACAGATACGCAGTATTTT.

Note on this clonotype: A read error may be the cause here, since a much bigger clone is one base away. V gene TRBV6-5 combines with J gene TRBJ1-1; D is unresolved. Germline values: CDR1 MNHEY, CDR2 SVGAGI. The CDR3 is 13 amino acids. The CDR3 spells CASSYSFGTEASF. In DNA form, the CDR3 reads TGTGCCAGCAGTTACTCGTTTGGCACTGAAGCTTCCTTT.

This clonotype was seen repeatedly, ten times or more. CDR3 amino acids: CATSDLEGEQFF. CDR3 sequence (DNA): TGTGCCACCAGTGATTTAGAGGGGGAGCAGTTCTTC. The rearrangement links TRBV24-1 to TRBJ2-1; the D call may be TRBD1 or TRBD2 (5 bases each). The CDR3 spans 12 residues. Germline-derived CDR1 and CDR2 are KGHDR and SFDVKD. Trimming stripped 1 base from V and 10 bases from J, with 7 bases between.

This clonotype was recorded at least ten times. The chain has TRBV9 and TRBJ2-1, with 8 bases identical to TRBD1. Germline-derived CDR1 and CDR2 are SGDLS and YYNGEE. V lost 2 bases, J lost 7 bases, and 5 bases stayed unmatched. This CDR3 region has 14 residues. The CDR3 DNA sequence: TGTGCCAGCAGCGTTGACAGGGGTAGAAATGAGCAGTTCTTC. It specifies CASSVDRGRNEQFF.

The chain uses TRBV19 and TRBJ1-1; TRBD1 is a possible D gene (6 bases). With 7 bases removed from V and 1 base from J, the gap between germline ends came to 19 bases. CDR1 and CDR2 (germline): LNHDA, SQIVND (reference sequence). This CDR3 is 16 amino acids long. This CDR3 is CASNAPTGTPNTEAFF. DNA of the CDR3: TGTGCCAGTAATGCCCCCACCGGGACACCGAACACTGAAGCTTTCTTT. The full variable domain, its missing parts supplied by reference TRBV19 and TRBJ1-1, is DGGITQSPKYLFRKEGQNVTLSCEQNLNHDAMYWYRQDPGQGLRLIYYSQIVNDFQKGDIAEGYSVSREKKESFPLTVTSAQKNPTAFYLCASNAPTGTPNTEAFFGQGTRLTVV.

This chain links TRBV19 with TRBJ2-2, with TRBD1 matching 9 bases. V gave up 4 bases and J gave up 3 bases; unmatched junction bases: 6. CDR1 is LNHDA and CDR2 is SQIVND in the germline V gene (reference sequence). CDR3 length: 16 amino acids. The DNA of the CDR3 is TGTGCCAGTAGTACCCCACAGGGGGCGCACACCGGGGAGCTGTTTTTT. Amino acids: CASSTPQGAHTGELFF.

This clonotype was recorded only once. The V gene is TRBV7-9, the J gene TRBJ2-7; a possible D gene is TRBD2 (6 bases). Trimming removed 8 bases at V and 1 base at J, with 18 bases between. CDR3 length: 15 amino acids. The V gene's germline CDR1 is SEHNR and CDR2 FQNEAQ (reference sequence). The CDR3 region is CASGGVIRGSYEQYF. Here the CDR3 DNA reads TGTGCCAGCGGCGGGGTAATACGGGGGTCCTACGAGCAGTACTTC.

The rearrangement links TRBV29-1 to TRBJ1-6; TRBD1 matches 10 bases. Germline CDR1 and CDR2: SQVTM and ANQGSEA. V was pared by 6 bases and J by 9 bases, with 8 bases of the junction left unmatched. This CDR3 spans 14 amino acids. This CDR3 is CSVDPGQGCSPLHF. The CDR3 DNA reads TGCAGCGTCGACCCGGGACAGGGGTGTTCACCCCTCCACTTT.